The sequence of this T cell receptor (beta chain) was determined in a study of cytomegalovirus exposure and HLA in healthy donors. Study-wide points: Per a later analysis, about 17,000 TCR beta sequences showed association with HLA alleles at 0.05 false discovery rate. Compared with the approximately 670-donor mean, an Asian-associated ancestry cluster reportedly had fewer N-insertions, according to a later analysis.

The PCR employed 60 Vbeta primers together with 13 Jbeta primers. The repertoire was sequenced with immunoSEQ multiplex PCR; TCRdb's copy has only in-frame clones and lacks some. The data contain approximately 160,000 clones, 64% of them singletons. A note on this clone: The antigen is unknown.

This CDR3 has 12 amino acids. Trimming pared 3 bases from V and 5 bases from J, leaving 8 bases between. Germline V gives CDR1 SGHNT, CDR2 YYREEE (reference sequence). The TCR originated in a woman in her twenties or thirties in good health and CMV-seropositive. The genes are TRBV5-4 and TRBJ1-1, with D hard to call. Sequenced input: PBMCs. The chain's CDR3 is CASSYQRTEAFF. In DNA form, the CDR3 reads TGTGCCAGCAGCTACCAGCGAACTGAAGCTTTCTTT.